The clone carrying this TCR beta chain came up once. The antigen is unknown. Amplified regions were TCR beta CDR3 sequences from RNA transcripts. First-round RT-PCR targeting the TCR CDR3 was performed with the HTBI primer set. One entry per CDR3 protein, called by TCRdb with MiXCR from the multiplex PCR reads. This table has approximately 600,000 distinct CDR3 sequences, less than 25% appearing once. Germline CDR1 SGHRS, CDR2 YFSETQ. CDR3 size: 16 residues. V was clipped by 0 bases and J by 2 bases; unmatched bases: 8. This specimen comes from a study of T cells in Graves' hyperthyroidism and ophthalmopathy. Study outcomes and limitations: Most expanded thyroid clonotypes above 0.001 recurred in blood. Ophthalmopathy cases were set apart from stable hyperthyroidism by a 13 V-J model. The model's output predicted ophthalmopathy at a median of 6.5 months prior to onset.

The TCR originated in a man aged 25 to 40 with Graves' ophthalmopathy. Sequenced: blood. This chain joins TRBV5-1 and TRBJ2-7; 7 bases are shared with TRBD1. The CDR3 region has the DNA TGCGCCAGCAGCTTGGTCCCCGGACAGGCAACCTACGAGCAGTACTTC. Protein: CASSLVPGQATYEQYF. Looking up the rest from reference TRBV5-1 and TRBJ2-7 gives the full variable domain: KAGVTQTPRYLIKTRGQQVTLSCSPISGHRSVSWYQQTPGQGLQFLFEYFSETQRNKGNFPGRFSGRQFSNSRSEMNVSTLELGDSALYLCASSLVPGQATYEQYFGPGTRLTVT.